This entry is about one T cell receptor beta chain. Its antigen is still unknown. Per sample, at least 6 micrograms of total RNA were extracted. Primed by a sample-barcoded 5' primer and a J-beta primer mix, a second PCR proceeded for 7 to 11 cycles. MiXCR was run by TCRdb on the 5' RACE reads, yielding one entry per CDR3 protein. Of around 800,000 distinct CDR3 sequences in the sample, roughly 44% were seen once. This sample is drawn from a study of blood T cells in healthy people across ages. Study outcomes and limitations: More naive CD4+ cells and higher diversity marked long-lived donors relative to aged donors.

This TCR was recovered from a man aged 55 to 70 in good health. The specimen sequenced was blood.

In DNA form, the CDR3 reads TGCGCCAGCAGCCAAGGGGCGAACGAGGAGACCCAGTACTTC. The encoded protein is CASSQGANEETQYF. The chain recombines TRBV4-1 with TRBJ2-5; no reliable D call. Germline V CDR1 and CDR2: MGHRA, YSYEKL. Trimming removed 1 base from V and 5 bases from J, with 11 bases in between. The CDR3 has 14 amino acids.